This TCR beta chain emerged from a study of blood T cells in healthy people across ages. Combining a sample-barcoded 5' primer with a J-beta primer mix, a second PCR ran for roughly 7 to 12 cycles. TCRdb processed the 5' RACE reads anew with MiXCR; each CDR3 protein has one entry. The sample holds about 930,000 distinct CDR3 sequences, 25% to 35% seen once. Germline V gives CDR1 SGHAT, CDR2 FQNNGV. The CDR3 has 13 amino acids. Trimming took 2 bases from V and 10 from J, leaving 12 bases between them. The sample was also reused in another study, on T cells of mothers and their children.

The chain has TRBV11-2 and TRBJ2-1; D perhaps matches TRBD1 (5 bases). Input material: blood. This sequence originates from a woman aged 40 to 50 in good health. The CDR3 spells CASSLSDSYEQFF. In DNA form, the CDR3 reads TGTGCCAGCAGCTTATCAGACAGCTACGAGCAGTTCTTC.